This T cell receptor beta chain was captured by sequencing in a study of CD8+ T cells in alopecia areata. Reverse transcription of extracted RNA yielded cDNA, which provided the sequencing template. The protocol was immunoSEQ multiplex PCR, while the TCRdb copy is restricted to in-frame clones and leaves out a portion. The table shows fewer than 250,000 clones, with 35% to 40% occurring only once. This clone was seen a few times. Its antigen is not identified. Documented treatment: oral pan-JAK inhibitor, 5-10 mg twice daily. V lost 4 bases, J lost 5 bases, and 7 bases stayed unmatched. The V gene's germline CDR1 is SGHRS and CDR2 YFSETQ. The CDR3 consists of 14 residues. Study-wide findings and caveats: In scalp and blood during tofacitinib, many expanded lesional clones persisted.

The source is a human donor with alopecia areata. This chain connects TRBV5-1 to TRBJ1-1; 8 bases fit TRBD1. Here the sequenced sample was CD4+ T cells sorted from blood, taken at approximately week 30, from a patient treated with tofacitinib. The CDR3 is CASSDATGETEAFF. The CDR3 DNA reads TGCGCCAGCAGCGACGCGACAGGGGAGACTGAAGCTTTCTTT.